This TCR beta chain originates from a study of T cell repertoires in cytomegalovirus infection. Study background: Public TCR beta signatures were indicative of both CMV infection and a matching HLA type.

This CDR3 region has 14 residues. V shed 0 bases and J shed 0 bases, with 3 bases lying between them. The germline CDR1 and CDR2 sequences are PRHDT and FYEKMQ (reference sequence). This clonotype was seen more than once but under ten times. TCRdb independently ran MiXCR on the reads; one entry per CDR3 protein. The sample carries approximately 550,000 distinct CDR3 sequences, approximately 15% recorded once. This TCR derives from a human donor in good health (CMV status not recorded). Some clones in this sample may be carry-over from other donors' samples. Sample: CD8+ T cells from PBMCs. J is TRBJ2-4 and V is TRBV13; D call uncertain. CDR3 DNA sequence: TGTGCCAGCAGCTTAGGGATAGCCAAAAACATTCAGTACTTC. Its protein is CASSLGIAKNIQYF.